Shown below are 11 T cell receptor beta chains from a single sample sequenced in a study of blood T cell repertoires in COVID-19. Profiling relied on immunoSEQ multiplex PCR, and the TCRdb table lists in-frame clones only, not all of them. The sample consists of 35,000 to 45,000 clones, about 88% of them appearing once. Material for sequencing was peripheral blood. These receptors were obtained from a human donor in a cohort sampled during active COVID-19.

The chain uses TRBV6-6 and TRBJ2-1; no reliable D call. This CDR3 has 12 residues. Per germline, CDR1 MNHNY and CDR2 SVGAGI (reference sequence). The V gene lost 6 bases and the J gene lost 6 bases, with 9 bases spanning the gap. DNA of the CDR3: TGTGCCAGCAGCCCCCCGGGCAATGAGCAGTTCTTC. As protein: CASSPPGNEQFF.

V is TRBV21-1 and J is TRBJ1-6; the D call in the table, TRBD1, was not verified against the DNA. TRBV21-1 is an annotated pseudogene. This CDR3 spans 14 amino acids. The CDR3 DNA sequence: TGTGCCAGCGAGAAACAGGGGTTACATTCACCCCTCCACTTT. Encoded protein: CASEKQGLHSPLHF.

In its sample, this clone was seen a few times. This sequence joins TRBV4-1 and TRBJ1-5; D remains unclear. The V and J ends lost 1 base and 4 bases respectively, with 11 bases between them. This CDR3 has 15 amino acids. Germline CDR1 is MGHRA and CDR2 is YSYEKL. This chain's CDR3 is CASSQVWEGNQPQHF. Here the CDR3 DNA reads TGCGCCAGCAGCCAAGTCTGGGAGGGTAATCAGCCCCAGCATTTT.

The chain carries TRBV10-1 and TRBJ2-1; TRBD2 is a possible D gene (6 bases). V shed 2 bases and J shed 4 bases, with 6 bases lying between them. The germline CDR1 and CDR2 sequences are WNHNN and SYGVQD (reference sequence). The CDR3 spans 13 residues. CDR3 bases: TGCGCCAGCAGTGAGGCGGGGTACAATGAGCAGTTCTTC. Residues: CASSEAGYNEQFF.

The chain has TRBV27 and TRBJ2-1, with 14 bases matching TRBD2. The germline gives CDR1 MNHEY, CDR2 SMNVEV (reference sequence). CDR3 length equals 16 residues. The J segment lost 9 bases and the V segment lost 4 bases, leaving 8 bases of the junction unmatched. The CDR3 DNA is TGTGCCAGCAGTTCGACTAGCGGGGGGGCAGTCGCTGAGCAGTTCTTC. This gives the protein CASSSTSGGAVAEQFF.

The gene calls are TRBV21-1 and TRBJ2-7; whether TRBD2, the table's D call, matches the DNA was not checked. TRBV21-1 is labeled a pseudogene. The CDR3 is 14 amino acids. The CDR3 reads CASSGRERSYEQYF. The DNA for the CDR3 is TGTGCCAGCAGCGGGCGGGAACGCTCCTACGAGCAGTACTTC.

The V and J genes are TRBV18 and TRBJ1-1; D unclear. V lost 2 bases to trimming and J lost 8 bases, with 12 bases between them. CDR3 length equals 13 residues. Germline V CDR1 and CDR2: KGHSH, LQKENI. The CDR3 loop reads CASSPAQIKEAFF. In nucleotides, the CDR3 is TGTGCCAGCTCACCAGCTCAGATAAAGGAAGCTTTCTTT.

CDR3 region: CAISQGARGNSPLHF. In nucleotides, the CDR3 is TGTGCCATCAGTCAGGGGGCGCGGGGGAATTCACCCCTCCACTTT. V and J are TRBV10-3 and TRBJ1-6, with 8 positions matching TRBD1. This CDR3 comprises 15 residues. CDR1 ENHRY and CDR2 SYGVKD come from the germline V gene. The J segment lost 7 bases and the V segment lost 5 bases, leaving 7 bases of the junction unmatched.

The V call is TRBV9, the J call TRBJ1-1, with no clear D. Trimming took off 4 bases at V and 3 bases at J, with 10 bases between the two ends. The CDR3 covers 13 residues. Germline V lookup: CDR1 SGDLS, CDR2 YYNGEE. Here the CDR3 DNA reads TGTGCCAGCAGCCCTACCCTAGACACTGAAGCTTTCTTT. Translating it yields CASSPTLDTEAFF.

This clone was counted only a few times. The V call is TRBV10-1, the J call TRBJ1-1, with D perhaps matching TRBD1 (6 bases). Between the trimmed V and J ends, which lost 5 bases and 0 bases, there was a span of 13 bases. The CDR3 loop spans 15 amino acids. The V gene's germline CDR1 is WNHNN and CDR2 SYGVQD (reference sequence). The CDR3 reads CASSRNRDVNTEAFF. The CDR3 nucleotides are TGCGCCAGCAGTCGAAACAGGGACGTGAACACTGAAGCTTTCTTT.

This chain uses TRBV2 with TRBJ1-2, with no clear D. V was trimmed by 6 bases and J by 5 bases, leaving 13 bases between them. Germline assignment: CDR1 SNHLY and CDR2 FYNNEI. The CDR3 has 13 residues. The CDR3, as DNA: TGTGCCAGCAGGGCCCTTAAACCGTATGGCTACACCTTC. Its protein is CASRALKPYGYTF.